This T cell receptor (beta chain) appears in the sequencing data of a study of T cell repertoires in cytomegalovirus infection. Points from the study as a whole: Ex vivo, HLA-C-restricted CMV-specific TCR beta clonotypes prevailed over the rest of the response.

This clonotype was counted only a few times. Its antigen is still unknown. CDR3 length equals 17 residues. Trimming took 1 base from V and 3 from J; bases not matched to a gene: 10. CDR1 is LGHNA and CDR2 is YNFKEQ in the germline V gene. TCRdb fed the reads into MiXCR, producing one record per CDR3 protein. The data show some 300,000 distinct CDR3 sequences, roughly an eighth seen once. The sequence was obtained from a human donor in good health (CMV status not recorded). Some clones in this sample may be carry-over from other donors' samples. The source material was PBMCs. The chain joins TRBV4-2 to TRBJ2-7, with 9 bases that match TRBD2. CDR3 sequence reads: CASSQGEGVAGDYEQYF. For the CDR3, the DNA is TGTGCCAGCAGCCAAGGCGAGGGGGTAGCGGGGGACTACGAGCAGTACTTC.